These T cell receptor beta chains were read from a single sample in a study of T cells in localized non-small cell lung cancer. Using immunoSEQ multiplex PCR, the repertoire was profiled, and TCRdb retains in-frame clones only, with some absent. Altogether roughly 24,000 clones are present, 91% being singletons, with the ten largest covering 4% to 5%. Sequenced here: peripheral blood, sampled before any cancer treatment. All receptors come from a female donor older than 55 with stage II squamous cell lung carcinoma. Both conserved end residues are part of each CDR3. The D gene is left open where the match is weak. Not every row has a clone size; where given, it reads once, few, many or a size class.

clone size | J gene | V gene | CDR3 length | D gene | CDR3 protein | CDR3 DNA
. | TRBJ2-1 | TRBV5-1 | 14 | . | CASSQVSSYNEQFF | TGCGCCAGCAGCCAAGTGAGCTCCTACAATGAGCAGTTCTTC
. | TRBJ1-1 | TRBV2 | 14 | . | CASRIGPSNTEAFF | TGTGCCAGCAGAATAGGACCCTCGAACACTGAAGCTTTCTTT
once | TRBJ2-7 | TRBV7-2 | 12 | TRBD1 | CASSMTGYEQYF | TGTGCCAGCAGCATGACAGGGTACGAGCAGTACTTC
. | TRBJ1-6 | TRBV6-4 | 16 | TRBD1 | CASRRNTGDSESPLHF | TGTGCCAGCAGAAGGAATACAGGGGATTCCGAATCACCCCTCCACTTT
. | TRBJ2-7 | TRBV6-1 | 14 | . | CASRDRDRPYEQYF | TGTGCCAGCAGAGACCGGGACCGACCCTACGAGCAGTACTTC
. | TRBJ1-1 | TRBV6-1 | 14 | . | CASSDTGMSTEAFF | TGTGCCAGCAGTGATACAGGTATGTCCACTGAAGCTTTCTTT
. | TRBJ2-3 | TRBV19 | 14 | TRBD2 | CASSPRGGPDTQYF | TGTGCCAGTAGTCCGCGGGGGGGCCCAGATACGCAGTATTTT
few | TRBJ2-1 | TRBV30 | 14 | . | CAWRRAYGSYEQFF | TGTGCCTGGCGGCGGGCGTATGGATCCTATGAGCAGTTCTTC
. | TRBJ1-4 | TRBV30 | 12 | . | CAWADDNEKLFF | TGTGCCTGGGCCGATGATAATGAAAAACTGTTTTTT
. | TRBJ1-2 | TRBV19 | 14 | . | CASSTRGGVYGYTF | TGTGCCAGTAGTACCCGGGGAGGGGTGTATGGCTACACCTTC
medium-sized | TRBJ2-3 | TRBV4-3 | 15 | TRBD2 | CASRQGLAGTDTQYF | TGCGCCAGCAGACAAGGACTAGCGGGCACAGATACGCAGTATTTT
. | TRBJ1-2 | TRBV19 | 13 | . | CASSIPPRVGYTF | TGTGCCAGTAGTATCCCTCCGAGGGTTGGCTACACCTTC
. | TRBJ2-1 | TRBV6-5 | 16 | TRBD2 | CASSLAGVNPYNEQFF | TGTGCCAGCAGTTTGGCGGGGGTCAACCCCTACAATGAGCAGTTCTTC
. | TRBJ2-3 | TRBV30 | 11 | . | CARAESGTQYF | TGTGCCCGGGCCGAGTCAGGTACGCAGTATTTT
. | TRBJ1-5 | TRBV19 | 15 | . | CASRPMTVSNQPQHF | TGTGCCAGTAGACCTATGACAGTTAGCAATCAGCCCCAGCATTTT
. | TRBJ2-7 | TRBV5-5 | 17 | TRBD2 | CASSSVGWQRGSYEQYF | TGTGCCAGCAGCTCGGTCGGATGGCAGCGGGGATCCTACGAGCAGTACTTC
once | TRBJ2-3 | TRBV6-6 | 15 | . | CASSYSGSSRDTQYF | TGTGCCAGCAGTTACTCGGGCTCCAGCAGGGATACGCAGTATTTT
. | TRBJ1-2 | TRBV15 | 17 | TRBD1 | CATSKAGQGAPGYGYTF | TGTGCCACCAGCAAGGCGGGACAGGGGGCGCCTGGATATGGCTACACCTTC
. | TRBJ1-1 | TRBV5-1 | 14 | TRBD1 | CASSPQGGNTEAFF | TGCGCCAGCAGCCCACAGGGGGGGAATACTGAAGCTTTCTTT
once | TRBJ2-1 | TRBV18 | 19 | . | CASSPMWSAGALSYNEQFF | TGTGCCAGCTCACCAATGTGGTCCGCCGGAGCCTTATCCTACAATGAGCAGTTCTTC
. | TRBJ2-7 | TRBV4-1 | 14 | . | CASRGQNSNYEQYF | TGCGCCAGCAGAGGACAGAACTCTAACTACGAGCAGTACTTC
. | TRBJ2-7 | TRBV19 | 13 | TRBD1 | CASSIFPGGEQYF | TGTGCCAGTAGTATATTCCCAGGGGGCGAGCAGTACTTC
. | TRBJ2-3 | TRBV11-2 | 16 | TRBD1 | CASSPTGTGFPDTQYF | TGTGCCAGCAGCCCGACCGGGACAGGGTTCCCAGATACGCAGTATTTT
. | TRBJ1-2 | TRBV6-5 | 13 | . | CASSPLAEEGYTF | TGTGCCAGCAGTCCACTGGCCGAGGAGGGCTACACCTTC
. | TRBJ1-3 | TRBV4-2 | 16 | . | CASSQDRALSGNTIYF | TGTGCCAGCAGCCAAGATCGGGCTCTGTCCGGAAACACCATATATTTT
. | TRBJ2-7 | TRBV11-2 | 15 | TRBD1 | CASSLVGQGEYEQYF | TGTGCCAGCAGCTTAGTGGGTCAGGGGGAATACGAGCAGTACTTC
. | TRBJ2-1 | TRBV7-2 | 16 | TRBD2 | CASSYLAGGSYNEQFF | TGTGCCAGCAGCTACCTAGCGGGCGGATCCTACAATGAGCAGTTCTTC
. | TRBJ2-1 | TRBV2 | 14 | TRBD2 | CASWREAFYNEQFF | TGTGCCAGCTGGCGGGAGGCCTTTTACAATGAGCAGTTCTTC
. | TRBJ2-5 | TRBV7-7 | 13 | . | CASSQELAETQYF | TGTGCTAGCAGTCAAGAGCTAGCAGAGACCCAGTACTTC
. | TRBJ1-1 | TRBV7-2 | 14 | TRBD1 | CASSVGQGSTEAFF | TGTGCCAGCAGCGTGGGACAGGGTAGCACTGAAGCTTTCTTT
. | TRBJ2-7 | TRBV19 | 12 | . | CASSDPSYEQYF | TGTGCCAGTAGCGACCCCTCCTACGAGCAGTACTTC
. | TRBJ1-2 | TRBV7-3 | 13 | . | CASAPVFSGGYTF | TGTGCCAGTGCCCCGGTTTTTAGCGGAGGCTACACCTTC
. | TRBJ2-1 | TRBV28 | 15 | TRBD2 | CASSLYGRASDEQFF | TGTGCCAGCAGTTTATACGGGAGGGCCTCGGATGAGCAGTTCTTC
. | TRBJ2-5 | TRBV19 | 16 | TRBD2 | CASKTSGRAREETQYF | TGTGCCAGTAAGACTAGCGGGAGGGCCCGGGAAGAGACCCAGTACTTC
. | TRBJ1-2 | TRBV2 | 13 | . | CASGTRGGYGYTF | TGTGCCAGCGGGACCAGGGGAGGTTATGGCTACACCTTC
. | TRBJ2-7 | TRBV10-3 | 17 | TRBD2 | CAISDLGTSGSRYEQYF | TGTGCCATCAGTGACCTGGGGACTAGCGGGAGTAGGTACGAGCAGTACTTC
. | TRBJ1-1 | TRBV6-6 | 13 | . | CASSATGNTEAFF | TGTGCCAGCAGTGCTACAGGGAACACTGAAGCTTTCTTT